This T cell receptor beta chain was retrieved from a study of blood T cell repertoires in COVID-19. About the study: Acute and convalescent COVID-19 specimens originated in the United States, Italy and Spain. The cDNA or gDNA used as material had been derived from T cells, B-cell-depleted T cells, or PBMCs.

The V end was cut by 3 bases, the J end by 10 bases, with 13 bases between. Germline-derived CDR1 and CDR2 are MDHEN and SYDVKM. This CDR3 region has 14 residues. In the original workflow: Estimation of nucleated cell counts relied on the amplification of reference gene primers. TCRdb's copy holds only in-frame clones and misses some; the assay was immunoSEQ multiplex PCR. The V and J calls and clone size come from that table; D and trimming were worked out from the DNA. The sample lists around 250,000 clones; approximately 88% were seen once. Sequenced: peripheral blood. This clonotype was obtained from a human donor in a cohort sampled during active COVID-19. V is TRBV28 and J is TRBJ1-6, with a possible D match to TRBD1 (5 bases). This chain's CDR3 is CASSFGTFGSPLHF. CDR3 in DNA: TGTGCCAGCAGTTTCGGGACTTTTGGGTCACCCCTCCACTTT.